The rows below give T cell receptor beta chains drawn from one sample of a study of OX40 agonist ivuxolimab in advanced cancers. Clones were sequenced by immunoSEQ multiplex PCR, and TCRdb holds only the in-frame ones, with some missing. Found here are approximately 12,000 clones, about 82% of them singletons; the top ten hold about 10%. The source was CD4+ or CD8+ T cells sorted from blood, collected in a trial of the OX40 agonist ivuxolimab. The receptor set was obtained from an adult with an advanced solid tumor such as melanoma, head and neck, liver or kidney cancer. CDR3s include the opening cysteine and the closing phenylalanine or tryptophan. A D gene is named only where the DNA matches it firmly.

cdr3_aa,v_call,d_call
CASSLALSEQYF,TRBV7-9,-
CASSTQIGRARNTEAFF,TRBV5-6,-
CAWGLGKETQYF,TRBV30,-
CASSQDIVAGGPKNIQYF,TRBV4-3,TRBD2
CASSSGLINEQFF,TRBV7-3,-
CASSLLGRLSVAFF,TRBV28,-
CASTIYGQGEKLFF,TRBV28,TRBD1
CASSLGGPQYF,TRBV11-2,-
CASSRVPYEQYF,TRBV7-9,-
CASSQDLAYEQYF,TRBV4-3,-
CASSPRTGVVRNGYTF,TRBV19,-
CASSLAWGALQFF,TRBV11-3,-
CASSPMTGGREQYF,TRBV5-6,TRBD1
CASSLFLAGDTQYF,TRBV27,TRBD2
CASSLYGGDLQETQYF,TRBV28,-
CASSPPNYEQYF,TRBV7-9,-
CASSQDGGLSSTDTQYF,TRBV4-3,-
CATIFHSGANVLTF,TRBV2,-
CATSSTSGSEYNEQFF,TRBV15,TRBD2
CALRGVNTGELFF,TRBV6-5,-
CASRKGEGLDTQYF,TRBV5-1,TRBD2
CASSQAPAAGVKDTQYF,TRBV4-1,TRBD2
CASSYLGVEQFF,TRBV13,-
CASSVGAKGISYEQYF,TRBV9,-
CASSIMLGSTDTQYF,TRBV19,-
CASSVGGGNYGYTF,TRBV9,TRBD1
CAWSAGGGRGHF,TRBV30,-
CASSSSTGTGANVLTF,TRBV7-9,TRBD1
CASSLQAPGPEAFF,TRBV11-1,-